The 5 T cell receptor beta chains below come from one sample, sequenced in a study of identical twins. In TCRdb, the 5' RACE reads were re-called with MiXCR into one record per CDR3 protein. The sample carries about 660,000 distinct CDR3 sequences, over 8.5% recorded once. The same sample was also used in a study of yellow fever vaccine responses in identical twins.

The specimen sequenced was PBMCs. These receptors were obtained from a woman aged 18-30 years in good health.

This clonotype was picked up a small number of times. The chain uses TRBV27 and TRBJ2-2, with 12 bases aligning to TRBD1. V dropped 6 bases and J dropped 0; count of bases not matched to a gene: 14. Germline V gene sequence: CDR1 MNHEY, CDR2 SMNVEV (reference sequence). CDR3 size: 20 residues. For the CDR3, the DNA is TGTGCCAGCAGGGTGCTAGGCGGGACAGGGGGCTTCGCGAACACCGGGGAGCTGTTTTTT. Residues: CASRVLGGTGGFANTGELFF.

This clonotype was seen only a few times. The V and J genes are TRBV11-1 and TRBJ2-3, with D tentatively TRBD1 (5 bases). V gave up 6 bases and J gave up 9 bases, with 10 bases separating them. Germline CDR1 is SGHAT and CDR2 is FQDESV (reference sequence). The CDR3 has 11 residues. CDR3 region: CASRSGITQYF. The DNA of the CDR3 is TGTGCCAGCAGATCAGGGATCACGCAGTATTTT.

This clonotype has just a few counts. The chain combines TRBV11-1 with TRBJ2-3, with 7 bases matching TRBD1. The ends lost 5 bases at V and 0 bases at J; junction bases unmatched: 17. CDR1 is SGHAT, CDR2 FQDESV, per germline (reference sequence). This CDR3 contains 19 residues. The CDR3 sequence: CASSPRDSSRYASTDTQYF. Here the CDR3 DNA reads TGTGCCAGCAGCCCCCGGGACAGCTCCCGGTATGCTAGCACAGATACGCAGTATTTT.

This clonotype appeared a few times. The chain is built from TRBV15 and TRBJ2-1, with D maybe TRBD1 (7 bases). V shed 0 bases and J shed 0 bases, with 15 bases lying between them. Germline V lookup: CDR1 LNHNV, CDR2 YYDKDF (reference sequence). The CDR3 sequence is 18 residues long. The CDR3 nucleotides are TGTGCCACCAGCAGAGACTCAGGGGGGCGGAGCTCCTACAATGAGCAGTTCTTC. It is translated as CATSRDSGGRSSYNEQFF.

This clonotype occurred a few times. The genes are TRBV7-2 and TRBJ2-2; D gene ambiguous. The CDR3 extends over 15 amino acids. CDR1 and CDR2 (germline): SGHTA, FQGNSA. Trimming stripped 3 bases from V and 1 base from J, with 9 bases between. The CDR3 sequence: CASSFWVENTGELFF. The CDR3 nucleotides are TGTGCCAGCAGCTTTTGGGTGGAGAACACCGGGGAGCTGTTTTTT.